This entry is about one T cell receptor (beta chain). Its matching antigen is unknown. The data were taken from a study of T cells in Graves' hyperthyroidism and ophthalmopathy. Study outcomes and limitations: From stable hyperthyroidism, ophthalmopathy was separated by a 13 V-J model. Before onset, ophthalmopathy was predicted by the model a median about six months earlier.

Patients affected by ophthalmopathy presented a Clinical Activity Score of at least 3, a NOSPECS grade of at least 4, and disease duration below 3 months. The investigators amplified TCR beta CDR3 regions from RNA transcripts. The HTBI primer set drove a first-round RT-PCR of the TCR CDR3. TCRdb ran MiXCR on the multiplex PCR reads and lists one entry per CDR3 protein. Of a few hundred thousand distinct CDR3 sequences in the sample, 20% to 25% were seen once. The CDR3 runs 15 residues. CDR1 is WNHNN and CDR2 is SYGVQD in the germline V gene (reference sequence). This clonotype was obtained from a woman aged 70-85 years with Graves' ophthalmopathy. The V call is TRBV10-1, the J call TRBJ2-1; tentatively, D is TRBD2 (5 bases). The J call may be faulty, since TRBJ2-7 better matches the DNA end. Input material: blood. CDR3 bases: TGCGCCAGCAGTGACGGAAAACTAGGTTACAATGAGCAGTACTTC. Translating gives CASSDGKLGYNEQYF.